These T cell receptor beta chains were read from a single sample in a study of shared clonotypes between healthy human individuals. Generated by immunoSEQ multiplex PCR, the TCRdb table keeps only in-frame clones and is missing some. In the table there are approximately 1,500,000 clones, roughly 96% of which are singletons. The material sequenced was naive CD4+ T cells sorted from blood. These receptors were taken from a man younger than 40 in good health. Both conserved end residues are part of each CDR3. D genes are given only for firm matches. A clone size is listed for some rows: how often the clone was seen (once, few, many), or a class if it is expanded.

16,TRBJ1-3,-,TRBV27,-,TGTGCCAGCAGTTTCCCGGACGGAAACTCTGGAAACACCATATATTTT,CASSFPDGNSGNTIYF
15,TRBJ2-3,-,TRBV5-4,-,TGTGCCAGCAGCTTGGGACAAGTGGGGACAGATACGCAGTATTTT,CASSLGQVGTDTQYF
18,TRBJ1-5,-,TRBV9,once,TGTGCCAGCAGCGTAGGCTCATGGGACCCCGGACACCATCAGCCCCAGCATTTT,CASSVGSWDPGHHQPQHF
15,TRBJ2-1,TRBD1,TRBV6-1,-,TGTGCCAGCCGGAGGACAGGGGGGTCCTACAATGAGCAGTTCTTC,CASRRTGGSYNEQFF
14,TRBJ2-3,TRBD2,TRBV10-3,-,TGTGCCATCTCTCCAGCGGGAGTAGCAGATACGCAGTATTTT,CAISPAGVADTQYF
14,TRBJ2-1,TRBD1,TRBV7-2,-,TGTGCCAGCAGCTTACTGGGCAGGGGGAATGAGCAGTTCTTC,CASSLLGRGNEQFF
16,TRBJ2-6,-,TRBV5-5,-,TGTGCCAGCAGCTTGAGCCCGCTTTCTGGGGCCAACGTCCTGACTTTC,CASSLSPLSGANVLTF
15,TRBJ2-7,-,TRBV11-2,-,TGTGCCAGCAGCTTATTCCAGGGTCCGACCTACGAGCAGTACTTC,CASSLFQGPTYEQYF
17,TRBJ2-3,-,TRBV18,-,TGTGCCAGCTCACCCGTCTTAGGGCGTCGGGTCACAGATACGCAGTATTTT,CASSPVLGRRVTDTQYF
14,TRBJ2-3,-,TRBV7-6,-,TGTGCCAGCAGCTTATGGGGGGGGGCGGATACGCAGTATTTT,CASSLWGGADTQYF
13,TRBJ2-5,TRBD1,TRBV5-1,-,TGCGCCAGCAGTGAACAGGGGTCGGAGACCCAGTACTTC,CASSEQGSETQYF
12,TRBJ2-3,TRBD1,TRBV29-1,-,TGCAGCGTGGGACAGGGGCCAGATACGCAGTATTTT,CSVGQGPDTQYF
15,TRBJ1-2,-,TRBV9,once,TGTGCCAGCAGCGTTCGATCAGGGTGGGACTATGGCTACACCTTC,CASSVRSGWDYGYTF
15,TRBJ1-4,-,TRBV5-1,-,TGCGCCAGCAGCTCGACCCGGGACGGAAATGAAAAACTGTTTTTT,CASSSTRDGNEKLFF
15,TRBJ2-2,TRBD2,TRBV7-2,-,TGTGCCAGCAGCTTATTAGCGGGAGGCACCGGGGAGCTGTTTTTT,CASSLLAGGTGELFF
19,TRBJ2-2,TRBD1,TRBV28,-,TGTGCCAGCAGTCTTCTCCTAGGCCGGACAGGGGAGCGCTCTGGGGAGCTGTTTTTT,CASSLLLGRTGERSGELFF
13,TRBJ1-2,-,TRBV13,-,TGTGCCAGCAGCTTAGGTGGGGGTAGTGGCTACACCTTC,CASSLGGGSGYTF
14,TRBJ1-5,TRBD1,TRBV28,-,TGTGCCAGCAGTCAGGGACAGCAAAATCAGCCCCAGCATTTT,CASSQGQQNQPQHF
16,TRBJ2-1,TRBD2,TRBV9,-,TGTGCCAGCAGCGGAGCGAGACTAGCGGGAGGCAATGAGCAGTTCTTC,CASSGARLAGGNEQFF
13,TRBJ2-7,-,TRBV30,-,TGTGCCTCCTCTCGCGCTGAGGTAGCGGAGCAGTACTTC,CASSRAEVAEQYF
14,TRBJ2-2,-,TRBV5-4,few,TGTGCCAGCAGCTTGGCCACGAGGGGCGGGGAGCTGTTTTTT,CASSLATRGGELFF
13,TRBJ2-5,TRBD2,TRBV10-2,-,TGCGCCAGCACTACTAGCGGGAGTCAGACCCAGTACTTC,CASTTSGSQTQYF
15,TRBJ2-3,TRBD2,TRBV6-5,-,TGTGCCAGCAGCTTACTAGCGGAAAACACAGATACGCAGTATTTT,CASSLLAENTDTQYF
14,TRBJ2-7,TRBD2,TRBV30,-,TGTGCCTTCTCCGTCGGGACTAGTCGGTTGGAGCAGTACTTC,CAFSVGTSRLEQYF
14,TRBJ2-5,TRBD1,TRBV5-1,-,TGCGCCAGCAGCCGAGGGACAGGGGAAGAGACCCAGTACTTC,CASSRGTGEETQYF
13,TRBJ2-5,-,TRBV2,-,TGTGCCAGCAGTGAAGGGGCGGTCGGGACCCAGTACTTC,CASSEGAVGTQYF